This T cell receptor beta chain comes out of a study of blood T cell repertoires in COVID-19. As for the study in general: Acute and convalescent COVID-19 specimens originated in the United States, Italy and Spain. Sample material is recorded as cDNA or gDNA derived from T cells, B-cell-depleted T cells, or PBMCs.

On this clone: Other DNA sequences in the sample encode the same CDR3.

Between the trimmed V and J ends, which lost 2 bases and 1 base, there was a span of 7 bases. CDR3 length equals 14 residues. Germline CDR1 is SGHRS and CDR2 is YFSETQ. Source study methods: The authors estimated nucleated cell counts from reference gene primer amplification. The protocol was immunoSEQ multiplex PCR, while the TCRdb copy is restricted to in-frame clones and leaves out a portion. V and J calls and clone size are copied from that table; D and trimming were computed from the DNA. Of over 200,000 clones in the sample, more than 70% were seen once. The specimen sequenced was peripheral blood. The rearrangement uses TRBV5-1 and TRBJ1-5; the D gene is possibly TRBD1 (6 bases). The clonotype comes from a woman aged 45-59 years with acute or convalescent COVID-19. CDR3 amino acids: CASSLGQSNQPQHF. CDR3 DNA sequence: TGCGCCAGCAGCTTAGGACAGAGCAATCAGCCCCAGCATTTT.